A selection of T cell receptor beta chains follows, all from one sample in a study of shared clonotypes between healthy human individuals. Sequencing used immunoSEQ multiplex PCR; TCRdb keeps in-frame clones, though not all of them. Here the sample spans roughly 2.5 million clones, around nine tenths being singletons. Sequenced sample: naive CD4+ T cells sorted from blood. The receptors were sampled from a man younger than 30 in good health. Both conserved end residues are trimmed from each CDR3. Fields, in order: J gene, D gene, V gene, CDR3 protein. A D gene is named only where the DNA matches it firmly.

>TRBJ2-7|-|TRBV18
ASSPLNPEQY
>TRBJ1-3|-|TRBV6-5
ASTTHRGSGNTIY
>TRBJ2-1|TRBD2|TRBV28
ASSSGELKGEQF
>TRBJ2-3|-|TRBV5-1
ASSRDRGTITDTQY
>TRBJ2-6|-|TRBV5-1
ASSSVTGANVLT
>TRBJ2-2|-|TRBV11-2
ASSLLQFTGELF
>TRBJ1-1|-|TRBV2
ASQGGWAEAF
>TRBJ2-3|-|TRBV7-9
ASSVLATSTDTQY
>TRBJ1-3|TRBD1|TRBV7-2
ASSPTGVSGNTIY
>TRBJ2-2|TRBD2|TRBV7-9
ASSWGTSSPNTGELF
>TRBJ1-2|TRBD1|TRBV5-8
ASSLRQGANGYT
>TRBJ1-1|TRBD1|TRBV6-1
AHRGQGNTEAF
>TRBJ2-7|-|TRBV19
ASSIDRGEQY
>TRBJ2-7|-|TRBV6-1
ASSDLTGPYEQY
>TRBJ1-2|TRBD1|TRBV6-1
ASSEGTGFNYGYT
>TRBJ2-5|-|TRBV18
ASSPPGSTETQY
>TRBJ2-7|-|TRBV11-2
ASSLDVLSYEQY
>TRBJ1-4|TRBD1|TRBV5-8
ASSLGQGNEKLF
>TRBJ2-1|TRBD2|TRBV5-1
ASSFSSGGANEQF
>TRBJ1-6|-|TRBV9
ASSEGLPGHPNSPLH
>TRBJ2-5|TRBD2|TRBV27
ASSSGLAAYQETQY
>TRBJ2-1|TRBD2|TRBV7-9
ASSLGQIAGEAGEQF
>TRBJ2-1|-|TRBV30
AWSDRFYNEQF
>TRBJ1-5|-|TRBV6-1
ASIGDGNQPQH
>TRBJ1-4|-|TRBV5-1
ASSLGNRVWEKLF
>TRBJ2-7|TRBD1|TRBV27
ASSLGTGGAEQY
>TRBJ1-6|TRBD1|TRBV28
ASSPRQGRNSPLH
>TRBJ2-1|TRBD2|TRBV10-2
ASSESGRGGSYNEQF
>TRBJ2-3|-|TRBV5-4
ASSLVGTDTQY